What follows are 11 T cell receptor beta chains derived from one specimen sequenced in a study of cytomegalovirus exposure and HLA in healthy donors. 60 Vbeta and 13 Jbeta primers were used in PCR. Some clones are missing from TCRdb's copy, which holds only in-frame ones; the method was immunoSEQ multiplex PCR. The profile covers about 170,000 clones, with 78% appearing a single time and about 13% taken by the ten largest. Sequencing was carried out using PBMCs. The receptors stem from a woman in her forties or fifties in good health and CMV-seropositive.

The J gene is TRBJ1-2, the V gene TRBV9, with 7 bases fitting TRBD1. Germline V gene lookup returns CDR1 SGDLS and CDR2 YYNGEE. This CDR3 contains 13 residues. J gave up 2 bases and V 4 bases, and 2 bases lay outside the gene matches. The DNA for the CDR3 is TGTGCCAGCAGCCCCAGGGGGAACTATGGCTACACCTTC. This gives the protein CASSPRGNYGYTF.

The chain recombines TRBV6-1 with TRBJ1-4; D perhaps matches TRBD1 (6 bases). Trimming took 6 bases from V and 2 from J, leaving 10 bases between them. CDR3 size: 14 residues. Germline assignment: CDR1 MNHNS and CDR2 SASEGT. Written as DNA, the CDR3 is TGTGCCAGCAGGGAAAGGGGGACTAATGAAAAACTGTTTTTT. This translates into CASRERGTNEKLFF.

This clone was counted between two and nine times. J is TRBJ1-3 and V is TRBV15; tentatively, D is TRBD1 (5 bases). Germline CDR1 is LNHNV and CDR2 is YYDKDF (reference sequence). The CDR3 loop spans 15 amino acids. The V end was cut by 0 bases, the J end by 3 bases, with 9 bases between. The CDR3 region is CATSRDGTRGNTIYF. CDR3 nucleotides: TGTGCCACCAGCAGAGATGGGACTCGTGGAAACACCATATATTTT.

This clone was detected a few times. The chain couples TRBV5-1 to TRBJ2-3; 7 positions match TRBD1. V lost 8 bases and J lost 1; bases outside the gene matches: 7. The germline CDR1 and CDR2 sequences are SGHRS and YFSETQ. The CDR3 has 14 residues. CDR3: CASLEGGGTDTQYF. The DNA of the CDR3 is TGCGCCAGTCTAGAAGGGGGCGGCACAGATACGCAGTATTTT.

The rearrangement joins TRBV9 to TRBJ2-5; D may be TRBD1 (6 bases). Germline lookup yields CDR1 SGDLS and CDR2 YYNGEE. The CDR3 runs 17 residues. Between the trimmed V and J ends, which lost 6 bases and 1 base, there was a span of 22 bases. The CDR3 DNA reads TGTGCCAGCAACCATCTAACCCCACAGGGTCCCCAAGAGACCCAGTACTTC. This encodes CASNHLTPQGPQETQYF.

The rearrangement links TRBV4-2 to TRBJ2-3; tentative D call: TRBD2 (5 bases). With 4 bases removed from V and 0 bases from J, the gap between germline ends came to 11 bases. Germline CDR1 LGHNA, CDR2 YNFKEQ. The CDR3 has 15 amino acids. The CDR3 DNA follows: TGTGCCAGCAGCCCTGGCGAGGGTAGCACAGATACGCAGTATTTT. Translating gives CASSPGEGSTDTQYF.

This chain connects TRBV6-1 to TRBJ2-2, with 9 bases fitting TRBD1. Germline V gene sequence: CDR1 MNHNS, CDR2 SASEGT. The CDR3 sequence is 14 residues long. The ends lost 8 bases at V and 7 bases at J; junction bases unmatched: 8. For the CDR3, the DNA is TGTGCCAGCGCCTACAGGGGGCATAACGGGGAGCTGTTTTTT. It yields the protein CASAYRGHNGELFF.

This clone was picked up one time. The rearrangement joins TRBV2 to TRBJ1-1, with 8 bases that match TRBD1. J lost 7 bases, V lost 9 bases, and 13 bases had no gene match. The germline CDR1 and CDR2 sequences are SNHLY and FYNNEI. CDR3 length: 14 residues. The CDR3 here is CARQDRALTLEAFF. CDR3 coding DNA: TGTGCCAGGCAGGACAGGGCGCTAACACTTGAAGCTTTCTTT.

This chain connects TRBV5-6 to TRBJ2-3; the match to TRBD1 covers 10 bases. The ends lost 4 bases at V and 3 bases at J; junction bases unmatched: 5. CDR1 and CDR2 (germline): SGHDT, YYEEEE. The CDR3 runs to 15 residues. CDR3 sequence: CASSRDRGTTDTQYF. The CDR3 nucleotides are TGTGCCAGCAGCCGGGACAGGGGCACGACAGATACGCAGTATTTT.

The CDR3 is CASSSSPNEQFF. As DNA, the CDR3 is TGTGCCAGCAGTTCATCCCCAAATGAGCAGTTCTTC. V usage is TRBV27 and J usage is TRBJ2-1, with D hard to call. From germline, CDR1 is MNHEY and CDR2 SMNVEV (reference sequence). This CDR3 is 12 amino acids long. The V end lost 4 bases, the J end lost 7 bases, and 8 bases lay between the germline ends.

The rearrangement links TRBV4-2 to TRBJ2-3, with TRBD2 matching 10 bases. The germline V gene encodes CDR1 LGHNA and CDR2 YNFKEQ. Unmatched junction bases numbered 7, after V lost 4 bases and J lost 12 bases. The CDR3 consists of 13 residues. CDR3: CASSPSSGGTQYF. The CDR3 DNA follows: TGTGCCAGCAGCCCCTCTAGCGGGGGTACACAGTATTTT.